Below are 16 T cell receptor beta chains sequenced from a single sample in a study of blood T cell repertoires in COVID-19. This table comes from immunoSEQ multiplex PCR, and its TCRdb copy is limited to in-frame clones, with some not included. Among roughly 40,000 clones listed, approximately 89% were seen once. Sequencing was carried out using peripheral blood. The receptors stem from a woman aged 35 to 49 with acute or convalescent COVID-19.

DNA for the CDR3: TGTGCCAGCAGCACCGACAGGGTGAATGAAAAACTGTTTTTT. Residues: CASSTDRVNEKLFF. The V call is TRBV7-8, the J call TRBJ1-4; TRBD1 matches at 7 bases. The CDR3 spans 14 residues. The ends lost 5 bases at V and 5 bases at J; junction bases unmatched: 5. The germline V gene has CDR1 SGHVS and CDR2 FQNEAQ.

This clone has only one observation. Here the CDR3 reads CASSSDAGSNQPQHF. The CDR3 nucleotides are TGTGCCAGCAGTTCCGATGCGGGTTCCAATCAGCCCCAGCATTTT. The V and J genes are TRBV28 and TRBJ1-5; D unclear. The CDR3 totals 15 residues. V lost 4 bases to trimming and J lost 3 bases, with 13 bases between them. Looked up from germline, CDR1 is MDHEN and CDR2 is SYDVKM.

The V gene is TRBV7-9, the J gene TRBJ2-3; D might be TRBD2 (6 bases). V was cut by 4 bases and J by 2 bases, with 10 bases left in between. The CDR3 has 14 residues. Germline V lookup: CDR1 SEHNR, CDR2 FQNEAQ (reference sequence). This CDR3 is CASSSRLVTDTQYF. In DNA form, the CDR3 reads TGTGCCAGCAGCTCGAGACTAGTCACAGATACGCAGTATTTT.

The J gene is TRBJ2-2, the V gene TRBV3-1 (or the pseudogene TRBV3-2); the match to TRBD1 covers 9 bases. This CDR3 spans 14 amino acids. The V gene end was trimmed by 6 bases and the J gene end by 6 bases; junction bases not matched to a gene: 5. Germline lookup yields CDR1 LGHDT and CDR2 YNNKEL (reference sequence). CDR3 in DNA: TGTGCCAGCAGAACCGGGACAGGGTCCGGGGAGCTGTTTTTT. Translating gives CASRTGTGSGELFF.

The J gene is TRBJ2-3, the V gene TRBV2; 10 bases align to TRBD2. V shed 4 bases and J 6 bases; nucleotides not matched to a gene: 4. The CDR3 spans 14 residues. Germline V gene sequence: CDR1 SNHLY, CDR2 FYNNEI. The DNA for the CDR3 is TGTGCCAGCAGTGGACTAGCGGGTTTTGATACGCAGTATTTT. Protein: CASSGLAGFDTQYF.

DNA for the CDR3: TGTGCCAGCAGCTCCGGGACTAGCGTGCAAGAGACCCAGTACTTC. Its translation is CASSSGTSVQETQYF. The V call is TRBV7-8, the J call TRBJ2-5; 10 nucleotides line up with TRBD2. CDR1 is SGHVS and CDR2 is FQNEAQ in the germline V gene. This CDR3 has 15 residues. V shed 4 bases, J shed 2 bases, and the junction held 4 bases outside the gene matches.

The J gene is TRBJ2-7, the V gene TRBV28, with D maybe TRBD1 (5 bases). This CDR3 has 14 amino acids. In germline, CDR1 is MDHEN, CDR2 SYDVKM. V gave up 6 bases and J gave up 1 base, with 13 bases separating them. CDR3 loop: CASSPPGPSYEQYF. CDR3 in DNA: TGTGCCAGCAGCCCCCCAGGGCCATCCTACGAGCAGTACTTC.

There are a few counts of this clone. The rearrangement joins TRBV30 to TRBJ1-1; D is uncertain. The V end lost 5 bases, the J end lost 1 base, and 11 bases lay between the germline ends. The CDR3 has 13 amino acids. CDR1 and CDR2 from the germline V gene are GTSNPN and SVGIG (reference sequence). The CDR3 region is CAWVRAGNTEAFF. The CDR3 DNA reads TGTGCCTGGGTGAGGGCTGGGAACACTGAAGCTTTCTTT.

In this sample, this clone turned up once. The chain has TRBV7-2 and TRBJ2-7; D remains unclear. In germline, CDR1 is SGHTA, CDR2 FQGNSA. This CDR3 has 11 amino acids. With 2 bases removed from V and 3 bases from J, the gap between germline ends came to 2 bases. The CDR3 coding sequence is TGTGCCAGCAGCTTACTCTACGAGCAGTACTTC. It codes for CASSLLYEQYF.

This chain links TRBV19 with TRBJ1-5; TRBD1 is a possible D gene (6 bases). The CDR3 runs to 16 residues. The germline CDR1 and CDR2 sequences are LNHDA and SQIVND (reference sequence). V was trimmed by 8 bases and J by 0 bases, leaving 17 bases between them. CDR3 region: CASFPGQFFSNQPQHF. CDR3 bases: TGTGCCAGTTTCCCCGGACAGTTCTTTAGCAATCAGCCCCAGCATTTT.

This sequence joins TRBV6-1 and TRBJ2-7; 7 nucleotides match TRBD1. Germline V gene sequence: CDR1 MNHNS, CDR2 SASEGT. The CDR3 contains 16 residues. V lost 4 bases to trimming and J lost 3 bases; unmatched junction nucleotides: 12. In DNA form, the CDR3 reads TGTGCCAGCAGTGGGGGACAGTTGGGAGTCGGCTACGAGCAGTACTTC. It specifies CASSGGQLGVGYEQYF.

The chain is built from TRBV5-1 and TRBJ1-3; D gene uncertain. The germline CDR1 and CDR2 sequences are SGHRS and YFSETQ. The ends were cut back, 4 bases at V and 0 bases at J, with 5 bases in the middle. The CDR3 extends over 13 amino acids. DNA for the CDR3: TGCGCCAGCAGCGCTAGCTCTGGAAACACCATATATTTT. It codes for CASSASSGNTIYF.

The chain carries TRBV9 and TRBJ1-1; perhaps TRBD1 as D (5 bases). Looked up from germline, CDR1 is SGDLS and CDR2 is YYNGEE. This CDR3 comprises 13 residues. Trimming removed 3 bases at V and 5 bases at J, with 11 bases between. CDR3 protein: CASSAGGGTEAFF. The CDR3 region has the DNA TGTGCCAGCAGCGCAGGCGGGGGAACTGAAGCTTTCTTT.

CDR3 DNA sequence: TGTGCCAGCAGCTTGGATTTCCATAATGAAAAACTGTTTTTT. This encodes CASSLDFHNEKLFF. The chain links TRBV5-4 to TRBJ1-4; D remains ambiguous. Trimming took 0 bases from V and 4 from J, leaving 7 bases between them. Germline V gene data show CDR1 as SGHNT and CDR2 as YYREEE (reference sequence). This CDR3 is built from 14 residues.

The rearrangement links TRBV6-5 to TRBJ2-1; TRBD1 matches 8 bases. Germline V lookup: CDR1 MNHEY, CDR2 SVGAGI. This CDR3 comprises 12 residues. With 9 bases clipped from V and 5 bases from J, the junction kept 3 bases outside the gene matches. CDR3 residues: CASQTGDNEQFF. DNA for the CDR3: TGTGCCAGTCAGACAGGGGACAATGAGCAGTTCTTC.

The rearrangement links TRBV28 to TRBJ2-1; 9 bases line up with TRBD2. Germline CDR1 reads MDHEN; CDR2 reads SYDVKM. The CDR3 consists of 15 residues. Trimming cost V 4 bases and J 5 bases; bases outside gene matches: 6. This CDR3 is CASSSDSGRDNEQFF. The CDR3, as DNA: TGTGCCAGCAGTTCGGATAGCGGGAGAGACAATGAGCAGTTCTTC.